This T cell receptor beta chain is drawn from a study of multiple sclerosis patients with progressive multifocal leukoencephalopathy. Broader study findings: Clones expanded at PML were already present before and during natalizumab.

Noted time point: roughly 13 months of natalizumab therapy. All PML patients were female, and all patients had earlier interferon beta. For this clone: Its target is unknown.

The CDR3 runs to 14 residues. Germline values: CDR1 SGHAT, CDR2 FQNNGV. Losses at the gene ends were 8 bases for V and 4 bases for J; bases not matched to a gene: 8. Sequencing was at survey level. Every PCR reaction included synthetic inline CDR3 controls for all V-J pairings. TCRdb's copy holds only in-frame clones and misses some; the assay was immunoSEQ multiplex PCR. The sample shows some 28,000 clones, 90% of them seen only once. The input for sequencing was PBMCs, taken from a patient treated with natalizumab. The receptor was isolated from a human donor with multiple sclerosis. The rearrangement uses TRBV11-2 and TRBJ2-1; 7 bases are a match to TRBD2. CDR3 in DNA: TGTGCCAGCGGCCCCCCGCGGGGGTACAATGAGCAGTTCTTC. Translation gives CASGPPRGYNEQFF.